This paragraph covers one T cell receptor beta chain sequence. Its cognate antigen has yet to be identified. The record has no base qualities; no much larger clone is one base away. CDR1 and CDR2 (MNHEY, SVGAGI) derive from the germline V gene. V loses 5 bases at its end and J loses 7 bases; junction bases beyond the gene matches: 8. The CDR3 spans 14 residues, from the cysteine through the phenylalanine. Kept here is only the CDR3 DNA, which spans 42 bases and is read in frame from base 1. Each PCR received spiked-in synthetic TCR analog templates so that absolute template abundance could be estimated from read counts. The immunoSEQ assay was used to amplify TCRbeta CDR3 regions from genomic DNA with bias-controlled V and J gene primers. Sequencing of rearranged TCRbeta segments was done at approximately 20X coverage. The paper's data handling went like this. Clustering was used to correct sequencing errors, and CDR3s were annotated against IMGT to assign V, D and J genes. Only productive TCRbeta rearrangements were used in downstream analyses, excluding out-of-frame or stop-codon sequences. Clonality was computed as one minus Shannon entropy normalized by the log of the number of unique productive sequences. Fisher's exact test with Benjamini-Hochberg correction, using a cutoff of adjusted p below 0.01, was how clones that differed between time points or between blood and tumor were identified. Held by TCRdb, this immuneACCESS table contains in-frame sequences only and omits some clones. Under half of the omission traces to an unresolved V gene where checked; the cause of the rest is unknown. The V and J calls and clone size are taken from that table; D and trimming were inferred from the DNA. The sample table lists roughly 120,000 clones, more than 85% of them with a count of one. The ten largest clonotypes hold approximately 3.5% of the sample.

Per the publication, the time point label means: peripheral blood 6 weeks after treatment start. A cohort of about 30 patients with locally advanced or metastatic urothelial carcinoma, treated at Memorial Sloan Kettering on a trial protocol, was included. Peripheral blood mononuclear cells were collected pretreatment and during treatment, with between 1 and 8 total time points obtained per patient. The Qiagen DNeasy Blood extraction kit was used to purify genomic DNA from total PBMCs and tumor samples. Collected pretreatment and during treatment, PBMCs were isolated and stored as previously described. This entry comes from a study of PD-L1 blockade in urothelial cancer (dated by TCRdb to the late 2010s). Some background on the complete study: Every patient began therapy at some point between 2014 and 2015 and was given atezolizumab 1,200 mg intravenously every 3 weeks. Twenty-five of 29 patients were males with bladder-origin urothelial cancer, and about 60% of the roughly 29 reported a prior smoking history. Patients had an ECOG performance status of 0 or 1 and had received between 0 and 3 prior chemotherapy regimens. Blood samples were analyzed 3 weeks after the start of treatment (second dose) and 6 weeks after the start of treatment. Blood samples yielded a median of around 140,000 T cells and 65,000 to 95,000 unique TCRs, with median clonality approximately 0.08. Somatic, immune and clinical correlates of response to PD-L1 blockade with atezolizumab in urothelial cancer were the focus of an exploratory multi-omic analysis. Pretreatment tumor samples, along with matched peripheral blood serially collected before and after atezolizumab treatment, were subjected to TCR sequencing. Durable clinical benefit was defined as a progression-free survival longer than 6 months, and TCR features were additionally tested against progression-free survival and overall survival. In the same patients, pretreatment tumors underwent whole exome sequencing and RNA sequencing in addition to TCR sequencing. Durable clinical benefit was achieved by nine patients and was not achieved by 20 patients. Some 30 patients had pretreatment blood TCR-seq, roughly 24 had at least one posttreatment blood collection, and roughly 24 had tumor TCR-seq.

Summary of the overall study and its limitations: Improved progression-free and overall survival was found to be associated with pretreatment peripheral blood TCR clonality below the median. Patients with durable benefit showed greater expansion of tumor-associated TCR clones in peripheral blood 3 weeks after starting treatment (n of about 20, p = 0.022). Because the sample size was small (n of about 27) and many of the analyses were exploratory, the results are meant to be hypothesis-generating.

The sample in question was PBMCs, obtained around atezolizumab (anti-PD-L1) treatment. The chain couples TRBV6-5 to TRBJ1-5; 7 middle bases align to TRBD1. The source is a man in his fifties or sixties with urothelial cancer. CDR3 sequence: CASSPQGRRQPQHF. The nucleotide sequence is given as TGTGCCAGCAGTCCACAGGGGAGAAGGCAGCCCCAGCATTTT.